The next 32 T cell receptor beta chains were all read from a single sample in a study of cytomegalovirus exposure and HLA in healthy donors. The PCR ran on 60 Vbeta and 13 Jbeta primers. Data came from immunoSEQ multiplex PCR; TCRdb stores just in-frame clones and leaves some out. The sample yields approximately 120,000 clones, just under 75% seen once. The sample comprised PBMCs. The receptors here all came from a man between 60 and 75 years old in good health and CMV-seropositive.

The rearrangement uses TRBV12-5 and TRBJ2-1, with TRBD1 as a possible D gene (6 bases). V lost 4 bases and J lost 6, with 19 bases in between. The CDR3 sequence is 16 residues long. Germline V gives CDR1 LGHNT, CDR2 FRNRAP. Written as DNA, the CDR3 is TGTGCTAGTGGTTCACCGTATCAGGACAGAGTCAATGAGCAGTTCTTC. Its translation is CASGSPYQDRVNEQFF.

This clone was detected a few times. The V gene is TRBV25-1, the J gene TRBJ2-2; D is unresolved. This CDR3 region has 12 residues. Trimming took off 6 bases at V and 2 bases at J, with 4 bases between the two ends. Germline loops: CDR1 MGHDK, CDR2 SYGVNS. In nucleotides, the CDR3 is TGTGCCAGCAGGACAAACACCGGGGAGCTGTTTTTT. This codes for CASRTNTGELFF.

V usage is TRBV5-6 and J usage is TRBJ1-3; no definite D call. Trimming stripped 4 bases from V and 0 bases from J, with 11 bases between. Germline V gene lookup returns CDR1 SGHDT and CDR2 YYEEEE. This CDR3 comprises 15 residues. In nucleotides, the CDR3 is TGTGCCAGCAGCGAGGGCCTTCGCTCTGGAAACACCATATATTTT. As protein: CASSEGLRSGNTIYF.

The rearrangement links TRBV30 to TRBJ1-5; D ambiguous. The germline gives CDR1 GTSNPN, CDR2 SVGIG (reference sequence). There are 14 residues in the CDR3. Trimming took 2 bases from V and 0 from J, leaving 8 bases between them. The CDR3 DNA is TGTGCCTGGAGTTCTACGAATAGCAATCAGCCCCAGCATTTT. It encodes CAWSSTNSNQPQHF.

V and J are TRBV5-1 and TRBJ2-7; 9 bases fit TRBD2. Per germline, CDR1 SGHRS and CDR2 YFSETQ. V shed 0 bases, J shed 5 bases, and the junction held 9 bases outside the gene matches. This CDR3 region has 16 residues. The CDR3 loop is CASSLERGVGPNEQYF. CDR3 sequence (DNA): TGCGCCAGCAGCTTGGAGCGGGGGGTGGGACCGAACGAGCAGTACTTC.

V is TRBV5-1 and J is TRBJ2-1; D is unclear. This CDR3 contains 14 residues. V lost 0 bases and J 5 bases, leaving 9 bases between the germline ends. In germline, CDR1 is SGHRS, CDR2 YFSETQ. DNA for the CDR3: TGCGCCAGCAGCTTGGCCCCCCCTAACAATGAGCAGTTCTTC. Translation: CASSLAPPNNEQFF. The full variable domain, with the rest looked up from reference TRBV5-1 and TRBJ2-1, is KAGVTQTPRYLIKTRGQQVTLSCSPISGHRSVSWYQQTPGQGLQFLFEYFSETQRNKGNFPGRFSGRQFSNSRSEMNVSTLELGDSALYLCASSLAPPNNEQFFGPGTRLTVL.

This clone was seen just once. At the DNA level, this CDR3 is encoded by other sequences in the same sample as well. The chain carries TRBV5-4 and TRBJ2-7, with a tentative D call TRBD2 (7 bases). The CDR3 extends over 12 amino acids. Trimming shortened V by 10 bases and J by 3 bases, and 14 bases separated the two germline ends. Looked up from germline, CDR1 is SGHNT and CDR2 is YYREEE (reference sequence). The CDR3 reads CASRGGSYEQYF. CDR3 DNA sequence: TGTGCCTCGAGGGGGGGAAGCTACGAGCAGTACTTC.

The chain is built from TRBV5-6 and TRBJ1-2; the match to TRBD1 covers 7 bases. V trimming: 5 bases; J trimming: 4 bases; junction bases outside the gene matches: 5. Germline lookup yields CDR1 SGHDT and CDR2 YYEEEE. CDR3 length equals 13 residues. The CDR3 spells CASRPDRFYGYTF. For the CDR3, the DNA is TGTGCCAGCAGGCCGGACAGGTTCTATGGCTACACCTTC.

The chain carries TRBV7-9 and TRBJ2-7; 9 bases map to TRBD1. This CDR3 region has 15 residues. After removal of 0 bases from V and 5 bases from J, the junction contained 5 bases not matched to a gene. The germline gives CDR1 SEHNR, CDR2 FQNEAQ (reference sequence). CDR3 bases: TGTGCCAGCAGCTTAGCAGGGACAGGGAGTAACGAGCAGTACTTC. Protein product: CASSLAGTGSNEQYF.

In its sample, this clone was seen once. V is TRBV28 and J is TRBJ1-6, with 8 bases lining up with TRBD1. The ends lost 10 bases at V and 10 bases at J; junction bases unmatched: 12. CDR1 MDHEN and CDR2 SYDVKM come from the germline V gene. This CDR3 has 14 residues. CDR3 in amino acids: CATLRTGLGSPLHF. CDR3 nucleotides: TGTGCCACCCTGAGGACAGGGCTGGGGTCACCCCTCCACTTT.

This clone was observed a handful of times. The rearrangement links TRBV20-1 to TRBJ2-7; no clear D. Trimming took 4 bases from V and 7 from J, leaving 8 bases between them. CDR1 is DFQATT, CDR2 SNEGSKA, per germline (reference sequence). This CDR3 contains 10 residues. CDR3 residues: CSAKTREQYF. CDR3 DNA sequence: TGCAGTGCTAAGACGAGGGAGCAGTACTTC.

The chain has TRBV7-3 and TRBJ2-2, with TRBD1 matching over 11 bases. The CDR3 runs 15 residues. The junction had 4 bases not matched to a gene; V was cut back by 4 bases and J by 6 bases. The germline V gene encodes CDR1 SGHTA and CDR2 FQGTGA. The CDR3 DNA reads as TGTGCCAGCAGCTGGGGACAGGGGGAGTCCGGGGAGCTGTTTTTT. This sequence encodes CASSWGQGESGELFF.

The chain joins TRBV30 to TRBJ2-3; D may be TRBD2 (5 bases). The CDR3 is 15 residues long. V lost 3 bases and J 1 base, leaving 14 bases between the germline ends. The germline gives CDR1 GTSNPN, CDR2 SVGIG (reference sequence). DNA for the CDR3: TGTGCCTGGAGACCAACCCGGGGTGGCACAGATACGCAGTATTTT. It encodes CAWRPTRGGTDTQYF. Based on the CDR3 plus reference TRBV30 and TRBJ2-3, the full variable domain is SQTIHQWPATLVQPVGSPLSLECTVEGTSNPNLYWYRQAAGRGLQLLFYSVGIGQISSEVPQNLSASRPQDRQFILSSKKLLLSDSGFYLCAWRPTRGGTDTQYFGPGTRLTVL.

J is TRBJ1-1 and V is TRBV9, with D unclear. Trimming removed 0 bases at V and 11 bases at J, with 17 bases between. The CDR3 is made up of 14 amino acids. Germline V gives CDR1 SGDLS, CDR2 YYNGEE. The CDR3: CASSVAPGSGSAFF. In DNA form, the CDR3 reads TGTGCCAGCAGCGTAGCCCCGGGGTCGGGAAGTGCTTTCTTT. The whole variable domain, remainder taken from reference TRBV9 and TRBJ1-1, is DSGVTQTPKHLITATGQRVTLRCSPRSGDLSVYWYQQSLDQGLQFLIQYYNGEERAKGNILERFSAQQFPDLHSELNLSSLELGDSALYFCASSVAPGSGSAFFGQGTRLTVV.

V is TRBV6-6 and J is TRBJ1-1, with D perhaps TRBD1 (6 bases). CDR1 and CDR2 from the germline V gene are MNHNY and SVGAGI (reference sequence). The CDR3 is 14 amino acids. Trimming left V 5 bases short and J 5 bases short, with 15 bases between. The CDR3 DNA is TGTGCCAGCAGTGGGCAGGGGTTGGGGACTGAAGCTTTCTTT. This gives the protein CASSGQGLGTEAFF.

This clone was found once. The chain uses TRBV6-1 and TRBJ2-1; perhaps TRBD2 as D (6 bases). Germline V lookup: CDR1 MNHNS, CDR2 SASEGT. V lost 3 bases and J 14 bases, leaving 14 bases between the germline ends. The CDR3 length is 12 residues. The DNA for the CDR3 is TGTGCCAGCAGTGAGACAAGGAGGGACGAGTTCTTC. As protein: CASSETRRDEFF.

V usage is TRBV29-1 and J usage is TRBJ1-6; D remains unclear. The CDR3 is 15 residues long. Trimming removed 5 bases at V and 3 bases at J, with 14 bases between. CDR1 and CDR2 (germline): SQVTM, ANQGSEA. The CDR3 is CSVRFGSDYNSPLHF. CDR3 DNA: TGCAGCGTTCGTTTCGGTTCCGACTATAATTCACCCCTCCACTTT.

The chain has TRBV6-5 and TRBJ2-2, with TRBD2 as a possible D gene (6 bases). Germline V lookup: CDR1 MNHEY, CDR2 SVGAGI. The CDR3 is made up of 15 amino acids. Trimming removed 6 bases from V and 0 bases from J, with 11 bases in between. The CDR3 loop is CASRAGRTNTGELFF. CDR3 bases: TGTGCCAGCAGGGCGGGACGGACGAACACCGGGGAGCTGTTTTTT.

The V and J genes are TRBV5-1 and TRBJ2-5; 9 positions match TRBD2. Germline values: CDR1 SGHRS, CDR2 YFSETQ. V gave up 4 bases and J gave up 7 bases; unmatched junction bases: 5. This CDR3 has 13 residues. The CDR3 nucleotides are TGCGCCAGCAGCAGGACTAGCGCGGGGACCCAGTACTTC. This translates into CASSRTSAGTQYF.

The chain recombines TRBV30 with TRBJ1-4; a weak D match, TRBD1 (5 bases). Germline CDR1 is GTSNPN and CDR2 is SVGIG (reference sequence). With 5 bases removed from V and 7 bases from J, the gap between germline ends came to 17 bases. The CDR3 runs to 14 residues. CDR3 amino acids: CAWGEGRAVEKLFF. The CDR3 region has the DNA TGTGCCTGGGGGGAGGGCAGGGCTGTTGAAAAACTGTTTTTT.

The gene calls are TRBV2 and TRBJ1-1, with D maybe TRBD1 (6 bases). The V and J ends lost 10 bases and 7 bases respectively, with 19 bases between them. CDR1 and CDR2 from the germline V gene are SNHLY and FYNNEI. The CDR3 covers 13 residues. The CDR3 region is CAIGGPGVNEAFF. The CDR3 DNA sequence: TGTGCCATCGGGGGGCCCGGAGTGAATGAAGCTTTCTTT. The full variable domain, completed using reference TRBV2 and TRBJ1-1, is EPEVTQTPSHQVTQMGQEVILRCVPISNHLYFYWYRQILGQKVEFLVSFYNNEISEKSEIFDDQFSVERPDGSNFTLKIRSTKLEDSAMYFCAIGGPGVNEAFFGQGTRLTVV.

The sample holds one count of this clone. The chain is built from TRBV20-1 and TRBJ1-1; D is uncertain. V lost 0 bases to trimming and J lost 10 bases, with 9 bases between them. CDR1 DFQATT and CDR2 SNEGSKA come from the germline V gene (reference sequence). The CDR3 consists of 11 residues. CDR3 sequence: CSARDRRGAFF. DNA for the CDR3: TGCAGTGCTAGAGATCGGCGGGGAGCTTTCTTT.

V and J are TRBV7-2 and TRBJ2-2, with D possibly TRBD2 on 5 matching bases. CDR1 SGHTA and CDR2 FQGNSA come from the germline V gene. The CDR3 consists of 13 residues. Trimming cost V 1 base and J 7 bases, with 7 bases left between them. The DNA of the CDR3 is TGTGCCAGCAGCTTAGGAGAGGGCGGGGAGCTGTTTTTT. This translates into CASSLGEGGELFF. The full variable domain, in which reference TRBV7-2 and TRBJ2-2 provide the parts outside the CDR3, is GAGVSQSPSNKVTEKGKDVELRCDPISGHTALYWYRQSLGQGLEFLIYFQGNSAPDKSGLPSDRFSAERTGGSVSTLTIQRTQQEDSAVYLCASSLGEGGELFFGEGSRLTVL.

The chain links TRBV7-3 to TRBJ2-1; D possibly corresponds to TRBD1 (6 bases). CDR3 length: 17 residues. Looked up from germline, CDR1 is SGHTA and CDR2 is FQGTGA. V was cut by 2 bases and J by 7 bases, with 21 bases left in between. In DNA, the CDR3 is TGTGCCAGCAGCTTAGCCCCCAAGGGGGAAGCTTCGAATGAGCAGTTCTTC. Its translation: CASSLAPKGEASNEQFF.

The gene calls are TRBV6-6 and TRBJ2-1, with D tentatively TRBD2 (5 bases). Germline V gene sequence: CDR1 MNHNY, CDR2 SVGAGI (reference sequence). The CDR3 sequence is 13 residues long. With 5 bases removed from V and 0 bases from J, the gap between germline ends came to 5 bases. CDR3 in DNA: TGTGCCAGCAGTACTAGCTCCTACAATGAGCAGTTCTTC. Its translation is CASSTSSYNEQFF.

The V and J genes are TRBV21-1 and TRBJ1-2; TRBD1, as called in the table, went unchecked against the DNA. TRBV21-1 is shown as a pseudogene. The CDR3 is 17 amino acids. This chain's CDR3 is CASSKKGQAGTNYGYTF. CDR3 bases: TGTGCCAGCAGCAAAAAAGGTCAGGCAGGGACTAACTATGGCTACACCTTC.

This clone was seen only a few times. The chain is built from TRBV5-1 and TRBJ2-1, with 8 positions matching TRBD1. CDR3 length: 14 amino acids. Per germline, CDR1 SGHRS and CDR2 YFSETQ. Trimming cost V 6 bases and J 5 bases; bases outside gene matches: 7. The CDR3 is CASNQGAPNNEQFF. The CDR3 DNA is TGCGCCAGCAACCAGGGGGCCCCCAACAATGAGCAGTTCTTC. The variable domain in full, with the rest retrieved from reference TRBV5-1 and TRBJ2-1, is KAGVTQTPRYLIKTRGQQVTLSCSPISGHRSVSWYQQTPGQGLQFLFEYFSETQRNKGNFPGRFSGRQFSNSRSEMNVSTLELGDSALYLCASNQGAPNNEQFFGPGTRLTVL.

This chain connects TRBV4-1 to TRBJ2-1; 9 bases agree with TRBD2. The CDR3 totals 16 residues. Germline loops: CDR1 MGHRA, CDR2 YSYEKL. V shed 0 bases and J 9 bases; nucleotides not matched to a gene: 9. The chain's CDR3 is CASSQDMAGGPGEQFF. For the CDR3, the DNA is TGCGCCAGCAGCCAAGATATGGCGGGGGGGCCTGGTGAGCAGTTCTTC.

This clone was detected only a few times. The chain combines TRBV27 with TRBJ1-1, with TRBD1 as a possible D gene (5 bases). The germline V gene encodes CDR1 MNHEY and CDR2 SMNVEV (reference sequence). V gave up 8 bases and J gave up 1 base, with 11 bases separating them. CDR3 length equals 13 residues. The CDR3 DNA sequence: TGTGCCAGCCTCCGGGACTCGAACACTGAAGCTTTCTTT. Protein: CASLRDSNTEAFF.

The chain has TRBV7-9 and TRBJ1-1; TRBD1 matches 8 bases. The J segment lost 4 bases and the V segment lost 5 bases, leaving 6 bases of the junction unmatched. The CDR3 totals 14 residues. The V gene's germline CDR1 is SEHNR and CDR2 FQNEAQ (reference sequence). In DNA form, the CDR3 reads TGTGCCAGCAGCCAGACAGGGGACGGCACTGAAGCTTTCTTT. Its translation: CASSQTGDGTEAFF.

The V and J genes are TRBV2 and TRBJ1-5; D unclear. In germline, CDR1 is SNHLY, CDR2 FYNNEI. V lost 4 bases and J 0 bases, leaving 7 bases between the germline ends. The length of the CDR3 is 14 residues. The DNA for the CDR3 is TGTGCCAGCAGTGCGCAGGTTAGCAATCAGCCCCAGCATTTT. This translates into CASSAQVSNQPQHF.

The rearrangement uses TRBV13 and TRBJ2-5; weak D call: TRBD2 (6 bases). Germline assignment: CDR1 PRHDT and CDR2 FYEKMQ (reference sequence). This CDR3 spans 14 amino acids. Trimming took off 5 bases at V and 0 bases at J, with 10 bases between the two ends. This CDR3 is CASSTPGDQETQYF. DNA of the CDR3: TGTGCCAGCAGCACCCCGGGGGACCAAGAGACCCAGTACTTC. The full variable domain, its missing parts supplied by reference TRBV13 and TRBJ2-5, is AAGVIQSPRHLIKEKRETATLKCYPIPRHDTVYWYQQGPGQDPQFLISFYEKMQSDKGSIPDRFSAQQFSDYHSELNMSSLELGDSALYFCASSTPGDQETQYFGPGTRLLVL.